This T cell receptor (beta chain) derives from a study of blood T cell repertoires in COVID-19. Study at large: The United States, Italy and Spain provided the acute and convalescent COVID-19 samples. PBMCs, B-cell-depleted T cells, or T cells were the source of the cDNA or gDNA that made up the material.

Which cohort a participant joined came from the clinical history participants gave. In the original processing: Using reference gene primer amplification, nucleated cell counts were estimated. Repertoires were generated with immunoSEQ multiplex PCR, while TCRdb's copy carries only in-frame clones and drops some. The V and J calls and the clone size are those of that table, but D and trimming were determined from the DNA. The sample includes just over 250,000 clones, roughly 80% of them seen just once. V was pared by 5 bases and J by 4 bases, with 6 bases of the junction left unmatched. The CDR3 totals 14 residues. Germline CDR1 is MNHEY and CDR2 is SVGAGI. Of note for this clone: The same CDR3 can be traced to other DNA sequences in this sample.

This clonotype originated in a man aged 25-40 years with acute COVID-19. V gene TRBV6-5 combines with J gene TRBJ1-2; 8 positions agree with TRBD1. Sequencing was performed on PBMCs or T cells enriched from blood (not recorded which). The CDR3 nucleotides read TGTGCCAGCAGTCCCGGGACAGGAGGCTATGGCTACACCTTC. This codes for CASSPGTGGYGYTF.